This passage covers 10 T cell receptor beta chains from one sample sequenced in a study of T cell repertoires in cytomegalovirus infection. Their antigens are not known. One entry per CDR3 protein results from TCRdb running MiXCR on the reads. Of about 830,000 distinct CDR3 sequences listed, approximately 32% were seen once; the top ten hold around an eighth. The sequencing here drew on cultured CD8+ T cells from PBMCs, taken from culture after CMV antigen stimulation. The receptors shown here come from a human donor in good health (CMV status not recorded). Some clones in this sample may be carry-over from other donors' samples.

The CDR3 coding sequence is TGTGCCAGCAGCTACCGGGACAAACCCTACGAGCAGTACTTC. Its protein product is CASSYRDKPYEQYF. This chain links TRBV11-2 with TRBJ2-7, with a possible D match to TRBD1 (6 bases). Trimming took off 4 bases at V and 2 bases at J, with 12 bases between the two ends. The length of the CDR3 is 14 residues. CDR1 and CDR2 (germline): SGHAT, FQNNGV.

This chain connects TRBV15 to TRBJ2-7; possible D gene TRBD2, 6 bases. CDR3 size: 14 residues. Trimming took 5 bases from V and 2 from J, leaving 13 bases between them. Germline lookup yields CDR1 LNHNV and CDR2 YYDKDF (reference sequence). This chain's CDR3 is CATSAGLTTYEQYV. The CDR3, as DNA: TGTGCCACCAGCGCGGGGCTGACGACCTACGAGCAGTACGTC.

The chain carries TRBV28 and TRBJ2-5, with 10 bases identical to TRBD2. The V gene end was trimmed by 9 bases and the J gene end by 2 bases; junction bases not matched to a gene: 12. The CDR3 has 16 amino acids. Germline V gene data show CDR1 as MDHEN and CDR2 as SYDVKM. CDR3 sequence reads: CASSPHSGGIQETQYF. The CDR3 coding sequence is TGTGCCAGTAGTCCTCATAGCGGGGGGATTCAAGAGACCCAGTACTTC.

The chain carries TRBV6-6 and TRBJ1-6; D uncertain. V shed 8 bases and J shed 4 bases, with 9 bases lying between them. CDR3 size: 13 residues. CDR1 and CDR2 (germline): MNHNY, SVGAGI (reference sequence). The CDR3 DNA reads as TGTGCCAGCGACCACGAGTATAATTCACCCCTCCACTTT. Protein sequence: CASDHEYNSPLHF.

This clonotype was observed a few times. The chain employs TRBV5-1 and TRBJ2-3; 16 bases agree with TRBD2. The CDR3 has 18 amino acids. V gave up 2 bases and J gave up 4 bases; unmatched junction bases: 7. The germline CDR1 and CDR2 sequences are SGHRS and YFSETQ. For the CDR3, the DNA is TGCGCCAGCAGCTTACCCCCGGGACTAGCGGGGGGGCCAGATACGCAGTATTTT. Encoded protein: CASSLPPGLAGGPDTQYF.

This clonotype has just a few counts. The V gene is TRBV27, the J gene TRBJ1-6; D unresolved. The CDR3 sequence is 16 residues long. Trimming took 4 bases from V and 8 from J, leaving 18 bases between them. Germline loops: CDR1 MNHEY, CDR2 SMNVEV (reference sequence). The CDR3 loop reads CASSSRTEYWDSPLHF. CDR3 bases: TGTGCCAGCAGTTCCCGGACCGAGTACTGGGATTCACCCCTCCACTTT.

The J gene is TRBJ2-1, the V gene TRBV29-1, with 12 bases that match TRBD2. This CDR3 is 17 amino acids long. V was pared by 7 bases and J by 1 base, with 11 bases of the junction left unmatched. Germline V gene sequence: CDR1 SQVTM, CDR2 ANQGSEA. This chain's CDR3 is CSDDGLAGPRSYNEQFF. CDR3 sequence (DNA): TGCAGCGATGACGGACTAGCGGGGCCGAGGTCCTACAATGAGCAGTTCTTC.

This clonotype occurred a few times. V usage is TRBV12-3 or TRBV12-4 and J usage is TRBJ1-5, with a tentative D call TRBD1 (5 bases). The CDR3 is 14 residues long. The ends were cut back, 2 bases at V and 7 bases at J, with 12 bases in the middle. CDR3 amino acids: CASSLMGGGQPQHF. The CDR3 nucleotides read TGTGCCAGCAGTTTAATGGGGGGAGGCCAGCCCCAGCATTTT.

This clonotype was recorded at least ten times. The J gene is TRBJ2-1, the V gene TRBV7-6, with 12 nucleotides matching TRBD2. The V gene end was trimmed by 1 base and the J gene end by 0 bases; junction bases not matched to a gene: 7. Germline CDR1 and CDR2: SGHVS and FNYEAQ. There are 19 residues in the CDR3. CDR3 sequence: CASSLVPSGGARSYNEQFF. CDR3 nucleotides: TGTGCCAGCAGCTTAGTCCCTAGCGGGGGGGCCCGCTCCTACAATGAGCAGTTCTTC.

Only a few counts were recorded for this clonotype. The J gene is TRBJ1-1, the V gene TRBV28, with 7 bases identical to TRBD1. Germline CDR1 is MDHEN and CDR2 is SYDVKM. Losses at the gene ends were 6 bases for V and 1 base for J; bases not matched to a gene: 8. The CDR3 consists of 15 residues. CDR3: CASSLYRGQNTEAFF. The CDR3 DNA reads TGTGCCAGCAGCCTATACAGGGGTCAGAACACTGAAGCTTTCTTT.